This T cell receptor beta chain was sequenced in a study of blood T cell repertoires in COVID-19. The wider study: Material from acute and convalescent COVID-19 was sourced from the United States, Italy and Spain. T cells, B-cell-depleted T cells, or PBMCs supplied cDNA or gDNA.

The V gene lost 5 bases and the J gene lost 5 bases, with 13 bases spanning the gap. The CDR3 is 14 residues long. From germline, CDR1 is SGHAT and CDR2 FQNNGV. The cohort comprised adults aged about 18 to 100 years residing in approximately 22 US areas. Two negative PCRs, clearance, or symptom resolution characterized the recovered Cohort 3 donors. Here immunoSEQ multiplex PCR was the method, and the copy in TCRdb shows in-frame clones only, minus some. The sample consists of about 250,000 clones, 85% to 90% of them appearing once. The sample comprised PBMCs or T cells enriched from blood (not recorded which). This sequence joins TRBV11-2 and TRBJ2-1; the D gene is possibly TRBD1 (5 bases). The source is a man between 18 and 35 years old who had recovered from COVID-19. The CDR3 nucleotides are TGTGCCAGCAGCGGACGTGGGGCTAACAATGAGCAGTTCTTC. Its protein is CASSGRGANNEQFF.